The clone carrying this TCR beta chain has more than one count but fewer than ten. Its antigen is not identified. This specimen comes from a study of T cells after yellow fever vaccination. Across the study: Researchers used SMART-Seq v4 Ultra Low Input to prepare fractions that had low cell numbers.

Study observations and caveats: Clonotypes found in both CD4 and CD8 compartments made up a small share. Re-detected after boosting: most primary clones, almost 97% of CD4 and 88% of CD8.

TCRdb re-called the 5' RACE reads through MiXCR, storing one row per CDR3 protein. The table includes 100,000 to 150,000 distinct CDR3 sequences, nearly 7.5% detected once. The length of the CDR3 is 19 residues. After removal of 5 bases from V and 6 bases from J, the junction contained 14 bases not matched to a gene. Source: CD4+ T cells sorted from PBMCs, taken about 10 days after the first yellow fever vaccination. This receptor was identified in a young man who received the YFV17D yellow fever vaccine. The V call is TRBV12-3 or TRBV12-4, the J call TRBJ2-1; the match to TRBD2 covers 15 bases. The CDR3 sequence: CASSQWTSGGASVINEQFF. The CDR3 DNA is TGTGCCAGCAGTCAGTGGACTAGCGGGGGGGCGTCGGTAATCAATGAGCAGTTCTTC.